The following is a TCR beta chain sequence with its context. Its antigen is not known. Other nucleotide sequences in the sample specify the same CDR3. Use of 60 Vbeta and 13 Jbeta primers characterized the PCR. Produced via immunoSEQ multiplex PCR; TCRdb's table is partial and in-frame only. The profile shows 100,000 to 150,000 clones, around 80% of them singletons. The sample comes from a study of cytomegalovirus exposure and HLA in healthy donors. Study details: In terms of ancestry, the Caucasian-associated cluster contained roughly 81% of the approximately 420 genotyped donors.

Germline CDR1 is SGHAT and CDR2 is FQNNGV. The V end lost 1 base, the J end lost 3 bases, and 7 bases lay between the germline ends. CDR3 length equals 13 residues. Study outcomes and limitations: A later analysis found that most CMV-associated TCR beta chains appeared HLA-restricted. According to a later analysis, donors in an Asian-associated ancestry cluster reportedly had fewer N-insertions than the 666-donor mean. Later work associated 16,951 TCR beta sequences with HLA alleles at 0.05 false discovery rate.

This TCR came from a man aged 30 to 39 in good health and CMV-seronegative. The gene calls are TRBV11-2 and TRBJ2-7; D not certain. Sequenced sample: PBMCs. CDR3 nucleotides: TGTGCCAGCAGCTTAGCAGGCAGCTACGAGCAGTACTTC. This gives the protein CASSLAGSYEQYF.